These T cell receptor beta chains were read from a single sample in a study of cytomegalovirus exposure and HLA in healthy donors. The data were produced by immunoSEQ multiplex PCR, yet TCRdb's version contains in-frame clones alone and is incomplete. The sample records roughly 200,000 clones, about 90% being singletons. The material sequenced was PBMCs. Receptors originate from a boy younger than 10 in good health and CMV-seronegative. The CDR3 runs from the conserved cysteine through the conserved F or W. A D gene is named only where the DNA matches it firmly. Part of the rows lack a size; the others show once, few, many or a class for expanded clones.

>-|TRBJ2-5|-|TRBV29-1
TGCAGCGTTGCGACTAGTTTCTCCCAGTACTTC
CSVATSFSQYF
>TRBD1|TRBJ1-1|-|TRBV6-6
TGTGCCAGCAGTTACTCGCAGGGGGCTAATGAAGCTTTCTTT
CASSYSQGANEAFF
>TRBD2|TRBJ2-5|-|TRBV20-1
TGCAGTGCCTATAGCGGGGTGGCCCAGTACTTC
CSAYSGVAQYF
>-|TRBJ1-5|-|TRBV6-1
TGTGCCAGCAGTGAACGGAACAGCAGGGCCTATAGCAATCAGCCCCAGCATTTT
CASSERNSRAYSNQPQHF
>-|TRBJ2-3|-|TRBV21-1
TGTGCCAGCACCACGACGATCAAGATTAGCGGAGCCTACGCAACCACAGATACGCAGTATTTT
CASTTTIKISGAYATTDTQYF
>TRBD1|TRBJ2-7|-|TRBV18
TGTGCCAGCTCACCAAAAGCTGTTTTGGCAGGGGGCATCGAGCAGTACTTC
CASSPKAVLAGGIEQYF
>TRBD1|TRBJ1-4|-|TRBV19
TGTGCCAGTAGCCTACCGGGACAGGGATTAATCGGAGAAAAACTGTTTTTT
CASSLPGQGLIGEKLFF
>TRBD1|TRBJ1-5|-|TRBV4-1
TGCGCCAGCAGCCAGATCGACAGGGGAAATCAGCCCCAGCATTTT
CASSQIDRGNQPQHF
>-|TRBJ1-1|few|TRBV15
TGTGCCACCAGCAGAGACCAGATTGAGAACACTGAAGCTTTCTTT
CATSRDQIENTEAFF
>-|TRBJ1-5|-|TRBV11-2
TGTGCCAGCAGCTTAGATGGCAGGGCCCAGCCCCAGCATTTT
CASSLDGRAQPQHF
>TRBD2|TRBJ2-2|-|TRBV5-1
TGCGCCAGCAGCTCGGGACTAGCGGGGGGGAACACCGGGGAGCTGTTTTTT
CASSSGLAGGNTGELFF
>TRBD2|TRBJ2-3|-|TRBV9
TGTGCCAGCAGCGACAAGACGACTAGCCCGAGGGATACGCAGTATTTT
CASSDKTTSPRDTQYF
>TRBD1|TRBJ2-3|-|TRBV6-6
TGTGCCAGCAGGCGCGGGACAGGGGACACAGATACGCAGTATTTT
CASRRGTGDTDTQYF
>-|TRBJ1-4|-|TRBV5-1
TGCGCCAGCAGCCCTGGGGCAGGTAGAGAAAAACTGTTTTTT
CASSPGAGREKLFF
>-|TRBJ1-5|once|TRBV11-2
TGTGCCAGCAGCTTAGATCGGGGTCGGCCCCAGCATTTT
CASSLDRGRPQHF
>-|TRBJ2-3|-|TRBV5-6
TGTGCCAGCACCTTGCCCCGCGGAGATACGCAGTATTTT
CASTLPRGDTQYF
>-|TRBJ2-1|-|TRBV7-6
TGTGCCAGCAGCTTAGGCTCGGGCAATGAGCAGTTCTTC
CASSLGSGNEQFF
>-|TRBJ1-1|-|TRBV30
TGTGCCTGGAGTGTTGCCGGGGATGGTGAAGCTTTCTTT
CAWSVAGDGEAFF
>TRBD1|TRBJ1-2|-|TRBV6-1
TGTGCCAGCAGTGCAGGGGGAGACTACTATGGCTACACCTTC
CASSAGGDYYGYTF
>TRBD1|TRBJ1-5|-|TRBV6-1
TGTGCCAGCGCAGACAGGGGGTTATATCAGCCCCAGCATTTT
CASADRGLYQPQHF
>-|TRBJ2-3|-|TRBV16
TGTGCCAGCAGCCAGGACTCAGATACGCAGTATTTT
CASSQDSDTQYF
>TRBD1|TRBJ2-7|-|TRBV10-3
TGTGCCATCAGGGACCGGCAGGGGGCTTGCGAGCAGTACTTC
CAIRDRQGACEQYF
>TRBD2|TRBJ2-3|-|TRBV10-3
TGTGCCATCAGTGAGGCGGTAGCGGGGGGTCGCACAGATACGCAGTATTTT
CAISEAVAGGRTDTQYF
>TRBD1|TRBJ1-1|-|TRBV7-3
TGTGCCAGCAGCTTAAGACAGGGATCCACTGAAGCTTTCTTT
CASSLRQGSTEAFF
>TRBD1|TRBJ1-2|-|TRBV7-3
TGTGCCAGCAGCTTCCGGGACAGGGTTGGCTACACCTTC
CASSFRDRVGYTF
>-|TRBJ1-1|-|TRBV7-2
TGTGCCAGCAGCTTACTTGCGGGGAACACTGAAGCTTTCTTT
CASSLLAGNTEAFF
>-|TRBJ2-7|once|TRBV2
TGTGCCAGCAGTGAAAGTCCAGGGTCCTCCTACGAGCAGTACTTC
CASSESPGSSYEQYF
>TRBD2|TRBJ2-1|-|TRBV27
TGTGCCAGCAGCCTCAGCGGGGAAAGCTCCTACAATGAGCAGTTCTTC
CASSLSGESSYNEQFF
>-|TRBJ1-2|-|TRBV27
TGTGCCAGCAGTTTATCGCTAGCTAACTATGGCTACACCTTC
CASSLSLANYGYTF